A single sample is the source of the 31 T cell receptor beta chains below, sequenced in a study of T cells in Graves' hyperthyroidism and ophthalmopathy. There were TCR beta CDR3 regions amplified from RNA transcripts. The HTBI primer set drove a first-round RT-PCR of the TCR CDR3. TCRdb re-called the multiplex PCR reads through MiXCR, storing one row per CDR3 protein. The data contain 450,000 to 700,000 distinct CDR3 sequences, about 45% of them seen just once; the ten biggest clones take up roughly 7.7%. Sequenced: peripheral blood or thyroid tissue (not recorded which). The receptor source for this set is a woman under 30 with Graves' hyperthyroidism.

In its sample, this clonotype was seen once. The chain couples TRBV20-1 to TRBJ1-5; 7 bases are shared with TRBD1. The trim removed 6 bases at V and 3 bases at J, leaving 11 bases unmatched. Per germline, CDR1 DFQATT and CDR2 SNEGSKA (reference sequence). The CDR3 is made up of 15 amino acids. For the CDR3, the DNA is TGCAGTGCCAGCAGCGTTGACAGGGTCAATCAGCCCCAGCATTTT. Translation gives CSASSVDRVNQPQHF.

This clonotype was seen many times. This chain joins TRBV15 and TRBJ2-2; D unresolved. CDR3 length: 14 amino acids. The V gene lost 0 bases and the J gene lost 5 bases, with 7 bases spanning the gap. Germline V lookup: CDR1 LNHNV, CDR2 YYDKDF (reference sequence). The CDR3 reads CATSRDRVTGELFF. The CDR3 nucleotides are TGTGCCACCAGCAGAGATAGGGTGACCGGGGAGCTGTTTTTT. Variable domain in full (rest from reference TRBV15 and TRBJ2-2): DAMVIQNPRYQVTQFGKPVTLSCSQTLNHNVMYWYQQKSSQAPKLLFHYYDKDFNNEADTPDNFQSRRPNTSFCFLDIRSPGLGDTAMYLCATSRDRVTGELFFGEGSRLTVL.

The sample holds many counts of this clonotype. In DNA form, the CDR3 reads TGCAGTGCTAGTCCGGACAGAAGAAATCAGCCCCAGCATTTT. This codes for CSASPDRRNQPQHF. The chain carries TRBV20-1 and TRBJ1-5; possible D gene TRBD1, 6 bases. This CDR3 comprises 14 residues. V was shortened by 3 bases and J by 4 bases, with 13 bases between the two germline ends. In germline, CDR1 is DFQATT, CDR2 SNEGSKA (reference sequence).

The chain joins TRBV7-4 to TRBJ2-7; TRBD1 or TRBD2 may be the D gene (5 bases each). CDR3 length: 13 amino acids. The V gene's germline CDR1 is SGHVT and CDR2 SQSDAQ. Trimming stripped 7 bases from V and 5 bases from J, with 15 bases between. The CDR3 DNA reads as TGTGCCAGCACTACGGGACGGGGCAACGAGCAGTACTTC. Amino acids: CASTTGRGNEQYF. Based on the CDR3 plus reference TRBV7-4 and TRBJ2-7, the full variable domain is GAGVSQSPRYKVAKRGRDVALRCDSISGHVTLYWYRQTLGQGSEVLTYSQSDAQRDKSGRPSGRFSAERPERSVSTLKIQRTEQGDSAVYLCASTTGRGNEQYFGPGTRLTVT.

This clonotype was seen once. The chain links TRBV7-2 to TRBJ1-5; D gene ambiguous. CDR3 size: 16 residues. The ends were cut back, 5 bases at V and 6 bases at J, with 20 bases in the middle. Germline values: CDR1 SGHTA, CDR2 FQGNSA. CDR3 in DNA: TGTGCCAGCAGCCTTGGCGGAGCGGTAAACATTCAGCCCCAGCATTTT. Its protein is CASSLGGAVNIQPQHF.

This chain joins TRBV2 and TRBJ1-1; a weak D match, TRBD1 (5 bases). V lost 5 bases and J lost 7, with 23 bases in between. The V gene's germline CDR1 is SNHLY and CDR2 FYNNEI. The CDR3 runs 16 residues. The CDR3 here is CASSPTWGLESVEAFF. The CDR3 bases are TGTGCCAGCAGTCCGACTTGGGGACTCGAATCGGTTGAAGCTTTCTTT.

This clonotype has just a few counts. The chain employs TRBV29-1 and TRBJ2-1; D remains ambiguous. The CDR3 spans 12 residues. The germline V gene encodes CDR1 SQVTM and CDR2 ANQGSEA. The V gene lost 2 bases and the J gene lost 2 bases, with 4 bases spanning the gap. The CDR3 nucleotides are TGCAGCGTTGAAAGGACCTACAATGAGCAGTTCTTC. The encoded protein is CSVERTYNEQFF.

Notes on this clonotype: One junction end disagrees with the germline gene, perhaps due to a read error. V is TRBV7-9 and J is TRBJ1-1, with TRBD1 matching 9 bases. The CDR3 spans 12 residues. Germline lookup yields CDR1 SEHNR and CDR2 FQNEAQ (reference sequence). DNA for the CDR3: TGTGCCAGCAGCCCGCGGGACAGGGAGAGTGTCTTT. Amino acids: CASSPRDRESVF.

This chain joins TRBV20-1 and TRBJ2-1; 13 bases map to TRBD2. The germline V gene encodes CDR1 DFQATT and CDR2 SNEGSKA (reference sequence). V lost 1 base and J lost 11; bases outside the gene matches: 5. CDR3 length: 14 residues. The CDR3 region is CSARVRTSGGKQFF. The CDR3, as DNA: TGCAGTGCTAGAGTACGGACTAGCGGGGGCAAGCAGTTCTTC.

This chain links TRBV20-1 with TRBJ1-4; D gene uncertain. The CDR3 has 13 amino acids. The germline V gene encodes CDR1 DFQATT and CDR2 SNEGSKA (reference sequence). V was shortened by 6 bases and J by 8 bases, with 16 bases between the two germline ends. This CDR3 reads CSADGAGEEKLFF. The CDR3 DNA reads TGCAGTGCGGACGGAGCGGGAGAGGAAAAACTGTTTTTT.

This clonotype occurred many times. This sequence joins TRBV2 and TRBJ1-2; 7 positions match TRBD1. Germline V gene lookup returns CDR1 SNHLY and CDR2 FYNNEI. The CDR3 loop spans 14 amino acids. The V segment lost 4 bases and the J segment 7 bases; nucleotides outside the gene matches: 9. Here the CDR3 reads CASSGDSFQAGYTF. The CDR3 DNA follows: TGTGCCAGCAGTGGGGACAGCTTCCAGGCTGGCTACACCTTC.

The chain combines TRBV6-5 with TRBJ2-5; a weak D match, TRBD2 (6 bases). The V gene lost 0 bases and the J gene lost 2 bases, with 16 bases spanning the gap. Germline V gene sequence: CDR1 MNHEY, CDR2 SVGAGI. CDR3 length: 17 residues. The DNA of the CDR3 is TGTGCCAGCAGTTACTCGATTACAGCGGGCTTTCAAGAGACCCAGTACTTC. Translated, it gives CASSYSITAGFQETQYF.

This clonotype occurred many times. This chain connects TRBV20-1 to TRBJ2-7, with D possibly matching TRBD1 (6 bases). This CDR3 spans 14 amino acids. In germline, CDR1 is DFQATT, CDR2 SNEGSKA (reference sequence). Trimming took off 2 bases at V and 2 bases at J, with 13 bases between the two ends. CDR3 sequence: CSARWGTGPYEQYF. CDR3 sequence (DNA): TGCAGTGCTAGATGGGGAACAGGGCCCTACGAGCAGTACTTC.

CDR3 sequence reads: CASSLAFTGGVETQYF. CDR3 DNA sequence: TGTGCCAGCAGCTTAGCGTTCACAGGGGGCGTAGAGACCCAGTACTTC. The V call is TRBV7-9, the J call TRBJ2-5; 9 nucleotides match TRBD1. This CDR3 region has 16 residues. The germline gives CDR1 SEHNR, CDR2 FQNEAQ (reference sequence). The V and J ends lost 0 bases and 4 bases, in that order; junction bases with no gene match: 6.

In its sample, this clonotype was seen many times. V is TRBV5-4 and J is TRBJ1-1; 9 bases are shared with TRBD1. V dropped 2 bases and J dropped 7; count of bases not matched to a gene: 6. CDR3 size: 14 residues. CDR1 and CDR2 (germline): SGHNT, YYREEE (reference sequence). The CDR3 DNA is TGTGCCAGCAGCTTAGACAGGGGGTTGGGTGAAGCTTTCTTT. Translation gives CASSLDRGLGEAFF.

In this sample, this clonotype turned up a few times. The chain recombines TRBV6-5 with TRBJ2-7, with 10 bases identical to TRBD2. This CDR3 spans 14 amino acids. The trim removed 8 bases at V and 2 bases at J, leaving 6 bases unmatched. The germline V gene has CDR1 MNHEY and CDR2 SVGAGI. The CDR3 sequence is CASQTSGFTYEQYF. CDR3 bases: TGTGCCAGCCAGACTAGCGGGTTTACCTACGAGCAGTACTTC.

The J gene is TRBJ1-1, the V gene TRBV7-9; D unclear. V gave up 8 bases and J gave up 4 bases, with 17 bases separating them. This CDR3 has 14 amino acids. CDR1 and CDR2 from the germline V gene are SEHNR and FQNEAQ (reference sequence). The CDR3 nucleotides are TGTGCCAGCTTCGATGGCGGATCTAGCACTGAAGCTTTCTTT. Protein: CASFDGGSSTEAFF.

The rearrangement links TRBV11-2 to TRBJ2-7; D possibly corresponds to TRBD2 (5 bases). The CDR3 length is 14 residues. V lost 5 bases to trimming and J lost 7 bases, with 18 bases between them. Germline V gene lookup returns CDR1 SGHAT and CDR2 FQNNGV. The CDR3 DNA sequence: TGTGCCAGCAGCCTCGGTATAGCGCGGAATGAGCAGTACTTC. As protein: CASSLGIARNEQYF.

The V gene is TRBV14, the J gene TRBJ1-1; D may be TRBD1 (5 bases). The CDR3 has 15 residues. Trimming shortened V by 0 bases and J by 2 bases, and 10 bases separated the two germline ends. CDR1 is SGHDN and CDR2 is FVKESK in the germline V gene. CDR3 in DNA: TGTGCCAGCAGCCAAGATCGGGGGAGTAACACTGAAGCTTTCTTT. It yields the protein CASSQDRGSNTEAFF.

This clonotype has a count of ten or more. The gene calls are TRBV9 and TRBJ2-5, with D unresolved. Germline V lookup: CDR1 SGDLS, CDR2 YYNGEE. V lost 0 bases to trimming and J lost 8 bases, with 17 bases between them. The CDR3 totals 15 residues. CDR3 sequence reads: CASSVDPGSGFTQYF. As DNA, the CDR3 is TGTGCCAGCAGCGTAGACCCAGGAAGTGGGTTCACCCAGTACTTC.

Only a few counts were recorded for this clonotype. In this CDR3 the conserved last residue, phenylalanine or tryptophan, is missing, so a read error is likely. The DNA is left out, because the CDR3 cannot be placed on it with certainty; the CDR3 is given as TCRdb lists it. V is TRBV20-1 and J is TRBJ2-7; TRBD1 is taken as the D call from the table, unchecked against the DNA. Termini included, the CDR3 measures 8 amino acids. Germline CDR1 reads DFQATT; CDR2 reads SNEGSKA (reference sequence). CDR3 residues: CSARWDAG.

The chain carries TRBV7-2 and TRBJ1-3, with D perhaps TRBD1 (6 bases). CDR1 and CDR2 (germline): SGHTA, FQGNSA. The CDR3 loop spans 15 amino acids. V was clipped by 1 base and J by 4 bases, with 11 bases between them. The CDR3 region has the DNA TGTGCCAGCAGCTTAGTCCCAGGGGCAGGAAACACCATATATTTT. It specifies CASSLVPGAGNTIYF.

There are many counts of this clonotype. V is TRBV7-6 and J is TRBJ2-5; TRBD1 might be the D (6 bases). V was pared by 1 base and J by 2 bases, with 20 bases between. The CDR3 extends over 18 amino acids. The V gene's germline CDR1 is SGHVS and CDR2 FNYEAQ. The CDR3 spells CASSLGAPLPDRQETQYF. The CDR3 region has the DNA TGTGCCAGCAGCTTAGGGGCCCCCCTGCCGGACAGACAAGAGACCCAGTACTTC.

The CDR3 loop reads CASNRLAGVREQYF. CDR3 sequence (DNA): TGTGCCAGCAATCGACTAGCAGGAGTGAGGGAGCAGTACTTC. The rearrangement links TRBV2 to TRBJ2-7, with TRBD2 identical over 7 bases. CDR3 length: 14 amino acids. The junction had 13 bases not matched to a gene; V was cut back by 7 bases and J by 7 bases. In germline, CDR1 is SNHLY, CDR2 FYNNEI. The variable domain in full, with the rest retrieved from reference TRBV2 and TRBJ2-7, is EPEVTQTPSHQVTQMGQEVILRCVPISNHLYFYWYRQILGQKVEFLVSFYNNEISEKSEIFDDQFSVERPDGSNFTLKIRSTKLEDSAMYFCASNRLAGVREQYFGPGTRLTVT.

The V call is TRBV7-9, the J call TRBJ2-1, with D possibly TRBD1 on 6 matching bases. The J call may be faulty, since TRBJ2-7 better matches the DNA end. The CDR3 is 14 residues long. Germline CDR1 is SEHNR and CDR2 is FQNEAQ (reference sequence). CDR3 loop: CASSPPDRYNEQYF. The CDR3 DNA reads TGTGCCAGCAGCCCCCCCGACAGGTACAATGAGCAGTACTTC.

The sample holds many counts of this clonotype. The V and J genes are TRBV9 and TRBJ2-7; the D is unclear. The ends were cut back, 0 bases at V and 2 bases at J, with 9 bases in the middle. Germline V CDR1 and CDR2: SGDLS, YYNGEE. The CDR3 totals 14 residues. CDR3: CASSVALRPYEQYF. The CDR3 DNA reads as TGTGCCAGCAGCGTAGCTCTCAGACCCTACGAGCAGTACTTC.

This clonotype was counted ten times or more. The gene calls are TRBV20-1 and TRBJ2-7, with TRBD2 matching 8 bases. Germline V CDR1 and CDR2: DFQATT, SNEGSKA (reference sequence). Trimming at V came to 0 bases and at J to 6 bases, leaving 10 bases not matched to a gene. The CDR3 is made up of 15 amino acids. CDR3 residues: CSARECPSGSCEQYF. In DNA, the CDR3 is TGCAGTGCTAGAGAATGCCCAAGCGGGAGTTGCGAGCAGTACTTC.

V is TRBV19 and J is TRBJ1-5; a weak D match, TRBD1 (6 bases). There are 15 residues in the CDR3. The germline gives CDR1 LNHDA, CDR2 SQIVND (reference sequence). V lost 7 bases to trimming and J lost 2 bases, with 15 bases between them. The CDR3 region is CASISDRTGNQPQHF. In nucleotides, the CDR3 is TGTGCCAGTATTTCCGACAGGACGGGCAATCAGCCCCAGCATTTT.

This clonotype has only one observation. V is TRBV2 and J is TRBJ1-2, with D perhaps TRBD1 (5 bases). V lost 2 bases to trimming and J lost 4 bases, with 11 bases between them. Germline assignment: CDR1 SNHLY and CDR2 FYNNEI. The CDR3 runs to 14 residues. The CDR3 protein is CASSERGIGYGYTF. The CDR3 nucleotides are TGTGCCAGCAGTGAACGGGGGATCGGCTATGGCTACACCTTC.

The chain is built from TRBV19 and TRBJ1-5, with a tentative D call TRBD1 (5 bases). CDR3 length: 14 residues. Germline lookup yields CDR1 LNHDA and CDR2 SQIVND (reference sequence). Trimming took 7 bases from V and 5 from J, leaving 15 bases between them. The CDR3 here is CASKRRTFHQPQHF. In nucleotides, the CDR3 is TGTGCCAGTAAGAGGCGGACATTTCATCAGCCCCAGCATTTT.

The rearrangement joins TRBV29-1 to TRBJ2-7, with D maybe TRBD2 (6 bases). The assigned J gene may be wrong: the sequence end matches TRBJ2-4 better. Germline assignment: CDR1 SQVTM and CDR2 ANQGSEA. CDR3 length: 14 amino acids. This CDR3 is CSAEGTRYENIQYF. The CDR3 region has the DNA TGCAGCGCCGAAGGGACTCGCTATGAAAACATTCAGTACTTC.